Following are 10 T cell receptor beta chains from one sample sequenced in a study of T cell responses to AZD1222 COVID-19 vaccine. Only in-frame clones appear in the TCRdb table, and some are missing; sequencing was by immunoSEQ multiplex PCR. Of some 150,000 clones listed, roughly 90% were seen once; the top ten hold 3.3%. The specimen was peripheral blood, collected 28 days after the second AZD1222 dose. The receptors here all came from an adult who received the AZD1222 COVID-19 vaccine.

This clone was observed a handful of times. The chain couples TRBV28 to TRBJ1-2; maybe TRBD1 (6 bases). The germline V and J ends were trimmed by 5 bases and 8 bases, with 12 bases remaining between them. The CDR3 has 12 residues. Germline CDR1 is MDHEN and CDR2 is SYDVKM. DNA for the CDR3: TGTGCCAGCAGTAACACAGACAGGGGCTACACCTTC. Translation gives CASSNTDRGYTF.

The rearrangement links TRBV19 to TRBJ2-4, with D hard to call. V was shortened by 3 bases and J by 0 bases, with 15 bases between the two germline ends. Germline values: CDR1 LNHDA, CDR2 SQIVND (reference sequence). This CDR3 is built from 17 residues. CDR3 in DNA: TGTGCCAGTAGTATTGAGGTTAGCAGGCTAGCCAAAAACATTCAGTACTTC. Protein product: CASSIEVSRLAKNIQYF. Using reference TRBV19 and TRBJ2-4 for the parts outside the CDR3, the full variable domain is DGGITQSPKYLFRKEGQNVTLSCEQNLNHDAMYWYRQDPGQGLRLIYYSQIVNDFQKGDIAEGYSVSREKKESFPLTVTSAQKNPTAFYLCASSIEVSRLAKNIQYFGAGTRLSVL.

CDR3: CASSLGLWTGPVGEPQHF. The CDR3 nucleotides are TGTGCCAGCAGCTTAGGTTTGTGGACTGGCCCCGTTGGGGAGCCCCAGCATTTT. The V gene is TRBV7-2, the J gene TRBJ1-5; D is uncertain. In germline, CDR1 is SGHTA, CDR2 FQGNSA. The V and J ends lost 1 base and 8 bases respectively, with 24 bases between them. This CDR3 has 18 amino acids.

This sequence joins TRBV27 and TRBJ1-1; TRBD1 is a possible D gene (5 bases). The CDR3 consists of 14 residues. Germline assignment: CDR1 MNHEY and CDR2 SMNVEV (reference sequence). Trimming shortened V by 8 bases and J by 0 bases, and 13 bases separated the two germline ends. The CDR3 loop reads CASLSRAMNTEAFF. The CDR3 nucleotides are TGTGCCAGCTTAAGCAGGGCTATGAACACTGAAGCTTTCTTT.

V gene TRBV24-1 combines with J gene TRBJ2-3; no clear D gene. The germline V gene encodes CDR1 KGHDR and CDR2 SFDVKD. With 9 bases removed from V and 5 bases from J, the gap between germline ends came to 26 bases. This CDR3 region has 17 residues. CDR3 sequence reads: CATSDKSSTTPQDTQYF. The DNA for the CDR3 is TGTGCCACCTCCGATAAATCCTCAACGACACCACAAGATACGCAGTATTTT.

V usage is TRBV7-2 and J usage is TRBJ2-1; 7 nucleotides match TRBD2. The CDR3 has 17 residues. Germline V gives CDR1 SGHTA, CDR2 FQGNSA. The V segment lost 1 base and the J segment 6 bases; nucleotides outside the gene matches: 12. CDR3 in DNA: TGTGCCAGCAGCTTAGTGGGGTGGGGGACGGGAGGCAATGAGCAGTTCTTC. It yields the protein CASSLVGWGTGGNEQFF. Full variable domain (remainder filled in from reference TRBV7-2 and TRBJ2-1): GAGVSQSPSNKVTEKGKDVELRCDPISGHTALYWYRQSLGQGLEFLIYFQGNSAPDKSGLPSDRFSAERTGGSVSTLTIQRTQQEDSAVYLCASSLVGWGTGGNEQFFGPGTRLTVL.

This chain links TRBV12-3 or TRBV12-4 with TRBJ2-1; TRBD1 is a possible D gene (6 bases). The CDR3 runs 11 residues. With 8 bases removed from V and 10 bases from J, the gap between germline ends came to 12 bases. The CDR3 coding sequence is TGTGCCAGCCAGAGGGGGTACGAGCAGTTCTTC. Protein product: CASQRGYEQFF.

The chain uses TRBV7-8 and TRBJ2-7; the D gene is possibly TRBD1 (5 bases). The length of the CDR3 is 14 residues. Trimming removed 5 bases from V and 2 bases from J, with 13 bases in between. CDR1 and CDR2 (germline): SGHVS, FQNEAQ. In DNA form, the CDR3 reads TGTGCCAGCAGCCGCCTCGTGGGGCCCTACGAGCAGTACTTC. It codes for CASSRLVGPYEQYF.

The genes are TRBV11-3 and TRBJ1-3, with 8 positions matching TRBD1. Germline loops: CDR1 SGHNT, CDR2 YENEEA. CDR3 size: 15 residues. V dropped 1 base and J dropped 8; count of bases not matched to a gene: 7. CDR3 sequence: CASSLGWTGIDTIYF. The CDR3 DNA is TGTGCCAGCAGCTTAGGGTGGACAGGGATCGACACCATATATTTT.

The V call is TRBV27, the J call TRBJ1-1, with D tentatively TRBD1 (5 bases). Trimming took off 5 bases at V and 10 bases at J, with 14 bases between the two ends. The CDR3 is 12 amino acids. The germline gives CDR1 MNHEY, CDR2 SMNVEV (reference sequence). This CDR3 reads CASSPPGFGAFF. CDR3 nucleotide sequence: TGTGCCAGCAGTCCCCCAGGGTTTGGAGCTTTCTTT.